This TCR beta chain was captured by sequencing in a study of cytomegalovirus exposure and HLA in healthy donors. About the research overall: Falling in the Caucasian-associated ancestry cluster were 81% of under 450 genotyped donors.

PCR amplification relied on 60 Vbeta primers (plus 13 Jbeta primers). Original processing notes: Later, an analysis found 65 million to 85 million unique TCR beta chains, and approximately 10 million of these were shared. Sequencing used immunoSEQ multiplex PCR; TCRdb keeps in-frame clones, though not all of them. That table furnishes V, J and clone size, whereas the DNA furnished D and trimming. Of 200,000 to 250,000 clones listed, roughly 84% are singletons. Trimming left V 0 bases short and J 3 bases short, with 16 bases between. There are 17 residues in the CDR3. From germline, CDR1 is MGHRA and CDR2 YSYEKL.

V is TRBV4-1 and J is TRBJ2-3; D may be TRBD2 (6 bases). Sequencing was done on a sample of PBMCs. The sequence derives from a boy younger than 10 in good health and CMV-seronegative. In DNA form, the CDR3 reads TGCGCCAGCAGCCAAGATGTAACGGGACTCCTGACAGATACGCAGTATTTT. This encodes CASSQDVTGLLTDTQYF.